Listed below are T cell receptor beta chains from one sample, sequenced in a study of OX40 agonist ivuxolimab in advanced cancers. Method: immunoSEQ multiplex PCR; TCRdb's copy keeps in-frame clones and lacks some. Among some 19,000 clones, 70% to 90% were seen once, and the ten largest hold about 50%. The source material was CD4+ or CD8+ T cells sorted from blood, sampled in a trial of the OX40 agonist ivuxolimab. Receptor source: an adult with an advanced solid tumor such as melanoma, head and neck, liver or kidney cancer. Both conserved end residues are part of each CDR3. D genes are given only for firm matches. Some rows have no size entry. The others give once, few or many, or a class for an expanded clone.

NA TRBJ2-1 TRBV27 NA TGTGCCAGCAGTTGGACTACATACAATGAGCAGTTCTTC CASSWTTYNEQFF
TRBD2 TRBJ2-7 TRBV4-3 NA TGCGCCAGCAGCCAAGATTTGGTCGGGAGGACGATCTACGAGCAGTACTTC CASSQDLVGRTIYEQYF
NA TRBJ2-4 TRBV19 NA TGTGCCAGTAGTATATGGGGTGCCAAAAACATTCAGTACTTC CASSIWGAKNIQYF
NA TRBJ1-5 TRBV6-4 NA TGTGCCACACACCCTACAGCCCCGAAAGGCAATCAGCCCCAGCATTTT CATHPTAPKGNQPQHF
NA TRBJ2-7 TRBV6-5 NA TGTGCCAGCAGTTTTGGGGAATTCTACGAGCAGTACTTC CASSFGEFYEQYF
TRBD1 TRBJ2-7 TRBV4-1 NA TGCGCCAGCAGCATCCGGGACAGGTACTACGAGCAGTACTTC CASSIRDRYYEQYF
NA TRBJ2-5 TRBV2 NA TGTGCCAGCAGTACCAGGGGGGCACGTGAGACCCAGTACTTC CASSTRGARETQYF
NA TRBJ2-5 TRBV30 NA TGTGCCTGGAGTGTACGGTCTTTTTGGGAGACCCAGTACTTC CAWSVRSFWETQYF
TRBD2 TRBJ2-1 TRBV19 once TGTGCCAGTAGTCCTCTAGCGGGGGTGGGCAATGAGCAGTTCTTC CASSPLAGVGNEQFF
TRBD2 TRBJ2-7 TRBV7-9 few TGTGCCAGCAGCTCGACTAGCAGCTACGAGCAGTACTTC CASSSTSSYEQYF
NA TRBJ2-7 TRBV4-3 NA TGCGCCAGCAGCCAAGGGGGGACCCGCGACGAGCAGTACTTC CASSQGGTRDEQYF
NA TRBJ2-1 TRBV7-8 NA TGTGCCAGCAGCTTTAACCGGGACGGAAGACTAGGTGCCTACAATGAGCAGTTCTTC CASSFNRDGRLGAYNEQFF
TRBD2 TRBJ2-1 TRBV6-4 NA TGTGCCAGCAGTCCGCTAGCGGGAGGAAGGAATGAGCAGTTCTTC CASSPLAGGRNEQFF
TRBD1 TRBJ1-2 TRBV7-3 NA TGTGCCAGCAGCACCACGGGACAGGGAGGGGAAGGCTACACCTTC CASSTTGQGGEGYTF
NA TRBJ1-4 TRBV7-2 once TGTGCCAGCAGCGACCCGGAAAGGGCAACTAATGAAAAACTGTTTTTT CASSDPERATNEKLFF
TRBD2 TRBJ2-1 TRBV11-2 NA TGTGCCAGCAGCTTATGGCGGGAGGGCCCATACAATGAGCAGTTCTTC CASSLWREGPYNEQFF
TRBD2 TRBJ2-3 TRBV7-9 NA TGTGCCAGCAGCTTGGGACTAGCGGGATTAGATACGCAGTATTTT CASSLGLAGLDTQYF
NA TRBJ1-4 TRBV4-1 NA TGCGCCAGCAGCCAAGACGGGAGGGTAGGGACGGTAAATGAAAAACTGTTTTTT CASSQDGRVGTVNEKLFF
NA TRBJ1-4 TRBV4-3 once TGCGCCAGCACCCTTTTGTTGGACAGTAATGAAAAACTGTTTTTT CASTLLLDSNEKLFF
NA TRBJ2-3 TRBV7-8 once TGTGCCAGCAGCAAATATCCCTCCCGCCCCCCCACAGATACGCAGTATTTT CASSKYPSRPPTDTQYF
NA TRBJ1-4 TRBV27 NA TGTGCCAGCAGTTTTGGGACTGGCGAAAAACTGTTTTTT CASSFGTGEKLFF
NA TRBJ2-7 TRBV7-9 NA TGTGCCAGCAGCTCGTTAACCTACGAGCAGTACTTC CASSSLTYEQYF
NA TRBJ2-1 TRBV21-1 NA TGTGCCAGCAGCGAGTTGGACAATGAGCAGTTCTTC CASSELDNEQFF
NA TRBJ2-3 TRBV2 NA TGTGCCAGCAATCTCGGAGGAGCGGATACGCAGTATTTT CASNLGGADTQYF
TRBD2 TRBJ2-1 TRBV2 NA TGTGCCAGCAGTGAACCTAGCGGGAGCTACAATGAGCAGTTCTTC CASSEPSGSYNEQFF
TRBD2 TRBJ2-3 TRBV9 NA TGTGCCAGCAGCCCGTGGACTAGCGGGATCACAGATACGCAGTATTTT CASSPWTSGITDTQYF
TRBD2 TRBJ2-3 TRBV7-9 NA TGTGCCAGCAGTTTTGGACTAGCGAGCACAGATACGCAGTATTTT CASSFGLASTDTQYF
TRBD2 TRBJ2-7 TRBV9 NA TGTGCCAGCAGCCCCGGGGGTGGAACTAGCGGCAACGAGCAGTACTTC CASSPGGGTSGNEQYF
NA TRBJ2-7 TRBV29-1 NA TGCAGCGCTCTGGCTACAACGGCCTACGAGCAGTACTTC CSALATTAYEQYF
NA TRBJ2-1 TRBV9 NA TGTGCCAGCAGCGGCTGGCGGGAAGGCTACAATGAGCAGTTCTTC CASSGWREGYNEQFF
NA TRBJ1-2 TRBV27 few TGTGCCAGCAGTTCTTACAGGTTGTCTATGGTGGCTACCTTC CASSSYRLSMVATF
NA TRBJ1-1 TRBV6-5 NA TGTGCCAGCAGTACACAGGGGAACACTGAAGCTTTCTTT CASSTQGNTEAFF
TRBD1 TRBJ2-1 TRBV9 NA TGTGCCAGCAGCGTAGCTCTACAGGGGCCCTACAATGAGCAGTTCTTC CASSVALQGPYNEQFF
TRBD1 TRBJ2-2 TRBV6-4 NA TGTGCCAGCAGTGACTCCGGGACAGGGAACACCGGGGAGCTGTTTTTT CASSDSGTGNTGELFF
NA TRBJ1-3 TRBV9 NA TGTGCCAGCAGCCCCACCCCCAACACAGGTACCTCTGGAAACACCATATATTTT CASSPTPNTGTSGNTIYF
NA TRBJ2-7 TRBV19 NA TGTGCCAGTAGTATGATGGCAGGGGGGGGCGAGCAGTACTTC CASSMMAGGGEQYF
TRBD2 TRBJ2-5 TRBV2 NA TGTGGGGTAATAGCGGGAGGGCCGGGGACCCAGTACTTC CGVIAGGPGTQYF
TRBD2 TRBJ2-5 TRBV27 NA TGTGCCAGTGGACTAGCTGCCGCTGAGACCCAGTACTTC CASGLAAAETQYF